The 4 T cell receptor beta chains reported below all come from one sample, sequenced in a study of T cells after yellow fever vaccination. A single record per CDR3 protein comes from TCRdb applying MiXCR to the 5' RACE reads. Among 300,000 to 350,000 distinct CDR3 sequences listed, 8.1% were seen once. Material: PBMCs, obtained approximately 40 days after the first yellow fever vaccination. These receptors were taken from a man younger than 35 who received the YFV17D yellow fever vaccine.

This chain connects TRBV7-9 to TRBJ1-6; no reliable D call. This CDR3 has 16 amino acids. V was clipped by 5 bases and J by 3 bases, with 14 bases between them. Germline loops: CDR1 SEHNR, CDR2 FQNEAQ (reference sequence). CDR3 in DNA: TGTGCCAGCAGCCCCGATCGAAGAGGCTATAATTCACCCCTCCACTTT. Amino acids: CASSPDRRGYNSPLHF.

This clonotype came up a few times. This chain joins TRBV2 and TRBJ2-2, with D perhaps TRBD2 (5 bases). The V gene lost 7 bases and the J gene lost 2 bases, with 11 bases spanning the gap. The CDR3 length is 14 residues. CDR1 is SNHLY and CDR2 is FYNNEI in the germline V gene. The CDR3 DNA is TGTGCCAGCATCGGGGTCGCAAACACCGGGGAGCTGTTTTTT. This translates into CASIGVANTGELFF.

This clonotype was observed a handful of times. V gene TRBV9 combines with J gene TRBJ2-3; no clear D. Germline V CDR1 and CDR2: SGDLS, YYNGEE. The length of the CDR3 is 16 residues. Trimming left V 4 bases short and J 2 bases short, with 17 bases between. The CDR3 spells CASSLTARTLTDTQYF. For the CDR3, the DNA is TGTGCCAGCAGCTTAACGGCCAGAACCCTCACAGATACGCAGTATTTT.

This clonotype was seen a handful of times. The rearrangement joins TRBV30 to TRBJ2-5; 11 nucleotides match TRBD2. The CDR3 has 14 residues. Germline assignment: CDR1 GTSNPN and CDR2 SVGIG (reference sequence). Trimming at V came to 3 bases and at J to 4 bases, leaving 4 bases not matched to a gene. CDR3 loop: CAWSSGTSGETQYF. Written as DNA, the CDR3 is TGTGCCTGGAGCTCCGGGACTAGCGGAGAGACCCAGTACTTC.